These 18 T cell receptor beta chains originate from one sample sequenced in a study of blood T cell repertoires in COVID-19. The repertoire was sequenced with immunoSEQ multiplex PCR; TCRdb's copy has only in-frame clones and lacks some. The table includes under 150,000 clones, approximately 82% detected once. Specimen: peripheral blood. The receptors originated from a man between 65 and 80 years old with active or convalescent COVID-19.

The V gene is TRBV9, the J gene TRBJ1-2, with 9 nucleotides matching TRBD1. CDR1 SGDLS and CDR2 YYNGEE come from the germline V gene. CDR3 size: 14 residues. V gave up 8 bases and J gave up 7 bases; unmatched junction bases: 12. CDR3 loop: CASSPGQGSPGYTF. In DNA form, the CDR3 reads TGTGCCAGTAGTCCGGGACAGGGATCTCCTGGCTACACCTTC.

The CDR3 sequence: CASSLGQGGTRGNSPLHF. The CDR3 DNA follows: TGTGCCAGCAGCTTAGGACAGGGGGGGACAAGAGGTAATTCACCCCTCCACTTT. J is TRBJ1-6 and V is TRBV7-2; 9 bases match TRBD1. Germline CDR1 and CDR2: SGHTA and FQGNSA. The CDR3 totals 18 residues. V gave up 1 base and J gave up 6 bases; unmatched junction bases: 10.

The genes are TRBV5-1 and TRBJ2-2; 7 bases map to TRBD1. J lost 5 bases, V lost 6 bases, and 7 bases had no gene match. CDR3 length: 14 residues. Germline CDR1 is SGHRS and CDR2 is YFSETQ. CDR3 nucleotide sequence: TGCGCCAGCACCCGGACAGGAAATACCGGGGAGCTGTTTTTT. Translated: CASTRTGNTGELFF. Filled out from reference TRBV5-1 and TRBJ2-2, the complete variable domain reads KAGVTQTPRYLIKTRGQQVTLSCSPISGHRSVSWYQQTPGQGLQFLFEYFSETQRNKGNFPGRFSGRQFSNSRSEMNVSTLELGDSALYLCASTRTGNTGELFFGEGSRLTVL.

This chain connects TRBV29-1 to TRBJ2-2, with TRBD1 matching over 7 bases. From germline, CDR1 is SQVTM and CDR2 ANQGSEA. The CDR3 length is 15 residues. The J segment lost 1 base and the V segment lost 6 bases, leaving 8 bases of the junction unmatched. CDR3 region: CSVSSGTENTGELFF. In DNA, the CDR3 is TGCAGCGTGTCGTCCGGGACAGAGAACACCGGGGAGCTGTTTTTT.

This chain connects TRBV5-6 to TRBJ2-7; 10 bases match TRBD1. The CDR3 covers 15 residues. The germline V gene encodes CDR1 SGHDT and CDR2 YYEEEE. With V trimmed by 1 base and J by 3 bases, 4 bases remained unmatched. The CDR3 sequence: CASSLRDRGVYEQYF. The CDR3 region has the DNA TGTGCCAGCAGCTTGCGGGACAGGGGCGTCTACGAGCAGTACTTC.

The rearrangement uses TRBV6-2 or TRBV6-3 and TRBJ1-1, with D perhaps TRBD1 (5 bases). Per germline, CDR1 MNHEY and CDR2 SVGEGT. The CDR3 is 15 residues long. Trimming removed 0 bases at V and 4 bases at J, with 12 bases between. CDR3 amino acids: CASSYSAGRITEAFF. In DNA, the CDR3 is TGTGCCAGCAGTTACTCGGCAGGGAGGATCACTGAAGCTTTCTTT.

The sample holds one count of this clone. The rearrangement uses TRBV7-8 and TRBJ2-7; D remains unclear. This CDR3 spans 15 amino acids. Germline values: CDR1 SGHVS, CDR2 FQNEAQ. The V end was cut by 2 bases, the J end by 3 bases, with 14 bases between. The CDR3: CASSLNERKNYEQYF. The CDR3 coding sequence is TGTGCCAGCAGCTTAAACGAGAGGAAGAACTACGAGCAGTACTTC.

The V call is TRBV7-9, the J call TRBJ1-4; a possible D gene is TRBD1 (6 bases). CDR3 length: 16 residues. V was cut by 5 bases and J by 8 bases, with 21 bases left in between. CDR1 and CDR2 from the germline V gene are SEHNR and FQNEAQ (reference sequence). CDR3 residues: CASSEEFTGLFEKLFF. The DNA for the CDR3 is TGTGCCAGCAGCGAAGAATTTACAGGGCTTTTCGAAAAACTGTTTTTT.

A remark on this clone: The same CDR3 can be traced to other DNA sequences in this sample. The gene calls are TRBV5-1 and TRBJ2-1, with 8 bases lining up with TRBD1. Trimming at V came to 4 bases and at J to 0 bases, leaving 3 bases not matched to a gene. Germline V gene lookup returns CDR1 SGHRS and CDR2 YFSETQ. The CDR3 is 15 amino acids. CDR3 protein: CASSPGQGSYNEQFF. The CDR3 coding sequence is TGCGCCAGCAGCCCAGGACAGGGCTCCTACAATGAGCAGTTCTTC. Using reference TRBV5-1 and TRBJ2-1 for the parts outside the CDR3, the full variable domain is KAGVTQTPRYLIKTRGQQVTLSCSPISGHRSVSWYQQTPGQGLQFLFEYFSETQRNKGNFPGRFSGRQFSNSRSEMNVSTLELGDSALYLCASSPGQGSYNEQFFGPGTRLTVL.

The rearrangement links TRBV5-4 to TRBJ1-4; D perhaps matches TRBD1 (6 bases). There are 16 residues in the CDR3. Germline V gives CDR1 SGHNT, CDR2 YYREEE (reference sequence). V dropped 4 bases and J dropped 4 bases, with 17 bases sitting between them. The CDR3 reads CASSPGLGANNEKLFF. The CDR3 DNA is TGTGCCAGCAGCCCCGGGCTGGGGGCGAATAATGAAAAACTGTTTTTT.

The DNA of the CDR3 is TGTGCCAGCAGCACTCCGGGACTAGAGGGATCCTACGAGCAGTACTTC. As protein: CASSTPGLEGSYEQYF. The V and J genes are TRBV5-4 and TRBJ2-7; 8 bases are a match to TRBD2. Unmatched junction bases numbered 10, after V lost 4 bases and J lost 1 base. From germline, CDR1 is SGHNT and CDR2 YYREEE (reference sequence). The CDR3 is 16 residues long.

In nucleotides, the CDR3 is TGTGCCAGCTCACAAACCGGGACAGGGGGCGGCTACACCTTC. Residues: CASSQTGTGGGYTF. The chain employs TRBV18 and TRBJ1-2; TRBD1 aligns across 12 bases. The CDR3 has 14 amino acids. Per germline, CDR1 KGHSH and CDR2 LQKENI. J lost 8 bases, V lost 4 bases, and 5 bases had no gene match. Full variable domain (remainder filled in from reference TRBV18 and TRBJ1-2): NAGVMQNPRHLVRRRGQEARLRCSPMKGHSHVYWYRQLPEEGLKFMVYLQKENIIDESGMPKERFSAEFPKEGPSILRIQQVVRGDSAAYFCASSQTGTGGGYTFGSGTRLTVV.

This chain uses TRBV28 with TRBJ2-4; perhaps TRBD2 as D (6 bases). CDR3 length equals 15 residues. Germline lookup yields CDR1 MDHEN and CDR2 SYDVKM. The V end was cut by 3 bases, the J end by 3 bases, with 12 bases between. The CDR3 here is CASSFIEGGKNIQYF. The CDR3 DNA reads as TGTGCCAGCAGTTTCATAGAGGGAGGCAAAAACATTCAGTACTTC.

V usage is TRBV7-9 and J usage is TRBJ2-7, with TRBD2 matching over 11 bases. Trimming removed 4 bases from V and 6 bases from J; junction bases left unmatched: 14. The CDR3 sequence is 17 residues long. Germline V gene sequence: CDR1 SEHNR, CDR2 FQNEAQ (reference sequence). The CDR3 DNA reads TGTGCCAGCAGCTCCACTAGCGGGGGAGCTCCTCCAAGCGAGCAGTACTTC. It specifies CASSSTSGGAPPSEQYF.

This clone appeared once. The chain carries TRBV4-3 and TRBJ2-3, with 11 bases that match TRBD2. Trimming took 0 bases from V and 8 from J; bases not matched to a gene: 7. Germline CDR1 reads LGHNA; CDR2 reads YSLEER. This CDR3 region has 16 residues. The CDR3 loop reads CASSQDLLTSGVTQYF. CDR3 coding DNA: TGCGCCAGCAGCCAAGATCTCTTGACTAGCGGGGTTACGCAGTATTTT.

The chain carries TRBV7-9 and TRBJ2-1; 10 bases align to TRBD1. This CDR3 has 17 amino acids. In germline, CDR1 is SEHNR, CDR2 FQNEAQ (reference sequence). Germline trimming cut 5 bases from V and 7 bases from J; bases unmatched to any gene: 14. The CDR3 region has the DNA TGTGCCAGCAGCAGGGGACAGGGGATTCGGAGCGGAAATGAGCAGTTCTTC. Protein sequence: CASSRGQGIRSGNEQFF.

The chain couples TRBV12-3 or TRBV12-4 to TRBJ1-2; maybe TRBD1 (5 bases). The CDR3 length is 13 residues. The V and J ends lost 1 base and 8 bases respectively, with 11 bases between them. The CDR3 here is CASSLGQNAGYTF. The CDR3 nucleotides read TGTGCCAGCAGTTTAGGACAGAATGCGGGCTACACCTTC.

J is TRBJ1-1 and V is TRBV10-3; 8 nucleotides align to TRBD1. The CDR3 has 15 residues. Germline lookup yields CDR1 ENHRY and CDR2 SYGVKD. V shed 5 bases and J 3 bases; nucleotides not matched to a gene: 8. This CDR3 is CAISSPGTGHTEAFF. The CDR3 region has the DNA TGTGCCATCAGTTCTCCCGGGACAGGTCACACTGAAGCTTTCTTT.